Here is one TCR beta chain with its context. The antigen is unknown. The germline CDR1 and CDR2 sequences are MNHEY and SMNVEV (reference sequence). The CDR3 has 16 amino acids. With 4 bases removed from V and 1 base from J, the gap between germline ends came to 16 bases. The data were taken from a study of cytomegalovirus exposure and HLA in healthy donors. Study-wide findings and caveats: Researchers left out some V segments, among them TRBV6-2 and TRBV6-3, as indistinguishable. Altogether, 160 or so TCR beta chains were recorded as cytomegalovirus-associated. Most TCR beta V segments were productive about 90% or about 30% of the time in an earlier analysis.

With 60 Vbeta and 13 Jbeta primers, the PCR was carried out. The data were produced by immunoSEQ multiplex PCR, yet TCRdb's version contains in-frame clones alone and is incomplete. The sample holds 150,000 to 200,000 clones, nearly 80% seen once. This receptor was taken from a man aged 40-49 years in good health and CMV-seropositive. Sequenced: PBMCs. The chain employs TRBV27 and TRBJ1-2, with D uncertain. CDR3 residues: CASSSAPWEGNYGYTF. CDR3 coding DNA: TGTGCCAGCAGTTCTGCCCCCTGGGAGGGTAACTATGGCTACACCTTC.